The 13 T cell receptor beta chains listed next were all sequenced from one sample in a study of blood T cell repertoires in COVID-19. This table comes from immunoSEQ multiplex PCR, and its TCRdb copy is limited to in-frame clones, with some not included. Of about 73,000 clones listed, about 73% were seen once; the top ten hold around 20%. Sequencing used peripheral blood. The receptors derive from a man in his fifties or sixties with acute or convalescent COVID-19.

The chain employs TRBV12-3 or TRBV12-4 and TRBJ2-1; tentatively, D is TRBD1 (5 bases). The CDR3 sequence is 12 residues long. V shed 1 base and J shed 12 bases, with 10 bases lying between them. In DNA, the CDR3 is TGTGCCAGCAGTTTAGGGGGCCCTGGGCAGTTCTTC. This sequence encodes CASSLGGPGQFF.

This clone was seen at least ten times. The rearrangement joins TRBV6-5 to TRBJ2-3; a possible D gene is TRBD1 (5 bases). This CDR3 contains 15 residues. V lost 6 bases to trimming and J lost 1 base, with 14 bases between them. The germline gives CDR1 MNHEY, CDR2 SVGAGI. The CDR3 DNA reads TGTGCCAGCAGATCAGGGTTATCGGGCACAGATACGCAGTATTTT. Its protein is CASRSGLSGTDTQYF.

The CDR3 DNA reads as TGTGCCAGTAGTCCAACGGGACTAGCGGGAGGGTTTAATGAGCAGTTCTTC. Translation: CASSPTGLAGGFNEQFF. The genes are TRBV19 and TRBJ2-1; 16 bases map to TRBD2. Germline V lookup: CDR1 LNHDA, CDR2 SQIVND (reference sequence). This CDR3 is 17 amino acids long. The V gene end was trimmed by 5 bases and the J gene end by 7 bases; junction bases not matched to a gene: 8.

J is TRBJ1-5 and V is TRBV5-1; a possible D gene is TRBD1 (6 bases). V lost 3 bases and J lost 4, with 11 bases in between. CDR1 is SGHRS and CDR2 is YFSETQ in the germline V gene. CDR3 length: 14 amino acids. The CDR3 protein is CASSSEDSNQPQHF. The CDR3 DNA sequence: TGCGCCAGCAGCTCCGAGGACAGTAATCAGCCCCAGCATTTT.

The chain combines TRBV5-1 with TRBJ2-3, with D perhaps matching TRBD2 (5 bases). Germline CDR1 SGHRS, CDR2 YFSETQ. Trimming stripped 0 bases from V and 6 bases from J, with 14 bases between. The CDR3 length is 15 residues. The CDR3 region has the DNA TGCGCCAGCAGCTTGGGGCAGTTGGGCGGGGATACGCAGTATTTT. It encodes CASSLGQLGGDTQYF.

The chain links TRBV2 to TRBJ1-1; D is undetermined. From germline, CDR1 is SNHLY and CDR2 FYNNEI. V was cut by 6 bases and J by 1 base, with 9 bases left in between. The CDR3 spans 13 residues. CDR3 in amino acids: CASRAGWNTEAFF. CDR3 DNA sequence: TGTGCCAGCAGGGCAGGTTGGAACACTGAAGCTTTCTTT.

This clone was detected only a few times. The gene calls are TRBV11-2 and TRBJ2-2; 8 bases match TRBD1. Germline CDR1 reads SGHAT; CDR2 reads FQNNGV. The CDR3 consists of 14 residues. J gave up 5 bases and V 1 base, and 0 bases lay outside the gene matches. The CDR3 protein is CASSLGQGTGELFF. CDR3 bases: TGTGCCAGCAGCTTAGGACAGGGGACCGGGGAGCTGTTTTTT.

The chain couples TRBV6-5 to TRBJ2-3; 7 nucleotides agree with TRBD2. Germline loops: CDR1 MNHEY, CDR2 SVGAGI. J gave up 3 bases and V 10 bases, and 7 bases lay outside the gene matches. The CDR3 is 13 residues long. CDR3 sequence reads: CATYGGWTDTQYF. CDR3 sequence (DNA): TGTGCCACCTACGGGGGGTGGACAGATACGCAGTATTTT.

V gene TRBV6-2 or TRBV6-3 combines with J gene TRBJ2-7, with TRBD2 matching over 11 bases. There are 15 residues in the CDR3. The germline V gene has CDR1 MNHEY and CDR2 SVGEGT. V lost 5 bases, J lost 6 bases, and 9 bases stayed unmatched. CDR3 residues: CASSDLAGGPGEQYV. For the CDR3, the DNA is TGTGCCAGCAGTGATTTAGCGGGGGGGCCGGGCGAGCAGTACGTC.

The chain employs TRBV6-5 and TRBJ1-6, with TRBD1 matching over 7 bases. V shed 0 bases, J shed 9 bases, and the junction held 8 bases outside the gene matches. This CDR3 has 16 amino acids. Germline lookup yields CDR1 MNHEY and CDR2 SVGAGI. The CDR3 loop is CASSYSVTGRGSPLHF. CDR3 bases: TGTGCCAGCAGTTACTCAGTGACAGGGCGAGGTTCACCCCTCCACTTT.

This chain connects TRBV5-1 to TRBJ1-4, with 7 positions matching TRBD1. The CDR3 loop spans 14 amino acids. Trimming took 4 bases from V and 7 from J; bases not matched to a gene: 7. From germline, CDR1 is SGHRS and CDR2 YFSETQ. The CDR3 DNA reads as TGCGCCAGCAGCCAAGACAGGGCGGGTGAAAAACTGTTTTTT. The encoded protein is CASSQDRAGEKLFF. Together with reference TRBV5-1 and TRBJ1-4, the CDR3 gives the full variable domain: KAGVTQTPRYLIKTRGQQVTLSCSPISGHRSVSWYQQTPGQGLQFLFEYFSETQRNKGNFPGRFSGRQFSNSRSEMNVSTLELGDSALYLCASSQDRAGEKLFFGSGTQLSVL.

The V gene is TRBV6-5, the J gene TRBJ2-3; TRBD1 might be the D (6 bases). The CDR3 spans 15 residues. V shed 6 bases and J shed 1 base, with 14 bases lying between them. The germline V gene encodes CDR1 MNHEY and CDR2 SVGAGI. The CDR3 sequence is CASRPADSGTDTQYF. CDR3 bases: TGTGCCAGCAGACCCGCGGACAGCGGCACAGATACGCAGTATTTT.

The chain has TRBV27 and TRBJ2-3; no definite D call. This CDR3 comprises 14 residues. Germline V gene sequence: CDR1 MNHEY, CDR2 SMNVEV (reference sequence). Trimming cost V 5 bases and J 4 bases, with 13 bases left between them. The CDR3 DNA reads TGTGCCAGCAGTCTACTTGGTGCGGCAGATACGCAGTATTTT. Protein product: CASSLLGAADTQYF.